This T cell receptor beta chain stems from a study of T-cell memory formation after mild COVID-19. In TCRdb, the 5' RACE reads were re-called with MiXCR into one record per CDR3 protein. The top ten clones hold about 8.2% of a sample with 500,000 to 650,000 distinct CDR3 sequences, less than 25% of them seen once. This clonotype was seen a handful of times. Its antigen is unknown. Study-level results: Several responding clones turned up in pre-infection memory, indicating that cross-reactive memory may have taken part. Contracting CD4+ clones lay largely in CM and EM, with CD8+ ones residing in EMRA.

V gave up 0 bases and J gave up 6 bases, with 12 bases separating them. The CDR3 has 15 amino acids. CDR1 and CDR2 from the germline V gene are LGHDT and YNNKEL (reference sequence). The receptor was derived from an adult woman who had mild COVID-19 (a few samples of this study predate the infection). Cell type and time point are not known. The chain links TRBV3-1 to TRBJ1-5, with unresolved D. The sequencing sample was made of PBMCs or a T cell subset sorted from them (not recorded which). The CDR3 sequence: CASSQDLGTGQPQHF. The CDR3 DNA reads TGTGCCAGCAGCCAAGATCTGGGAACTGGTCAGCCCCAGCATTTT. Drawing the rest from reference TRBV3-1 and TRBJ1-5, the complete variable domain is DTAVSQTPKYLVTQMGNDKSIKCEQNLGHDTMYWYKQDSKKFLKIMFSYNNKELIINETVPNRFSPKSPDKAHLNLHINSLELGDSAVYFCASSQDLGTGQPQHFGDGTRLSIL.